The 26 T cell receptor beta chains given below trace back to one sample, sequenced in a study of T-cell reconstitution after alpha-beta-depleted transplantation in children. Using unique molecular identifiers, the investigators prepared the TCRbeta library. TCRdb independently ran MiXCR on the PCR reads; one entry per CDR3 protein. The table shows over 400,000 distinct CDR3 sequences, with about 45% occurring only once. Sequencing was performed on PBMCs, taken before TCRalphabeta/CD19-depleted stem cell transplant. The receptors derive from a girl aged 2 to 10 with aplastic anemia, due to receive a stem cell transplant.

This clonotype was seen many times. The chain joins TRBV27 to TRBJ2-7, with 11 nucleotides matching TRBD2. Germline V gene data show CDR1 as MNHEY and CDR2 as SMNVEV (reference sequence). Trimming took 5 bases from V and 5 from J; bases not matched to a gene: 8. This CDR3 comprises 15 residues. In DNA form, the CDR3 reads TGTGCCAGCAGTCCACCGGGACTAGCGGTCGACGAGCAGTACTTC. Translation: CASSPPGLAVDEQYF.

V gene TRBV6-1 combines with J gene TRBJ2-7, with TRBD1 matching 9 bases. This CDR3 region has 16 residues. CDR1 and CDR2 (germline): MNHNS, SASEGT. Germline trimming cut 0 bases from V and 0 bases from J; bases unmatched to any gene: 3. The CDR3 region has the DNA TGTGCCAGCAGTGAAGCAACAGGGGGCGTCTCCTACGAGCAGTACTTC. Its translation is CASSEATGGVSYEQYF.

CDR3 bases: TGTGCCAGCTCACTCACGGGACCTCGGAACACTGAAGCTTTCTTT. It yields the protein CASSLTGPRNTEAFF. This rearrangement joins TRBV18 to TRBJ1-1, with a tentative D call TRBD1 (5 bases). This CDR3 has 15 residues. In germline, CDR1 is KGHSH, CDR2 LQKENI. V lost 4 bases and J lost 1, with 13 bases in between.

In its sample, this clonotype was seen a few times. V and J are TRBV11-2 and TRBJ1-1; D ambiguous. Germline V gene sequence: CDR1 SGHAT, CDR2 FQNNGV. Trimming left V 5 bases short and J 2 bases short, with 9 bases between. This CDR3 has 13 amino acids. The CDR3 protein is CASSQGFNTEAFF. The CDR3 nucleotides read TGTGCCAGCAGCCAAGGATTCAACACTGAAGCTTTCTTT.

The chain joins TRBV20-1 to TRBJ2-2; 7 nucleotides line up with TRBD2. This CDR3 is built from 15 residues. Germline assignment: CDR1 DFQATT and CDR2 SNEGSKA (reference sequence). V dropped 6 bases and J dropped 1; count of bases not matched to a gene: 8. In nucleotides, the CDR3 is TGCAGTGCCCGCACGCGGGGGAAGAACACCGGGGAGCTGTTTTTT. This gives the protein CSARTRGKNTGELFF.

This clonotype showed up just a few times. The chain couples TRBV4-1 to TRBJ2-6, with TRBD2 identical over 10 bases. Germline V gene lookup returns CDR1 MGHRA and CDR2 YSYEKL. The CDR3 extends over 19 amino acids. The trim removed 0 bases at V and 1 base at J, leaving 6 bases unmatched. As DNA, the CDR3 is TGCGCCAGCAGCCAAGATCGTGGACTAGCGGCTTCTGGGGCCAACGTCCTGACTTTC. This translates into CASSQDRGLAASGANVLTF.

The genes are TRBV5-1 and TRBJ2-7; TRBD1 matches at 7 bases. CDR3 length: 15 amino acids. CDR1 is SGHRS and CDR2 is YFSETQ in the germline V gene. V shed 3 bases and J 3 bases; nucleotides not matched to a gene: 9. CDR3 residues: CASSSPHTGDYEQYF. The CDR3, as DNA: TGCGCCAGCAGCTCACCTCACACAGGGGACTACGAGCAGTACTTC.

The rearrangement uses TRBV29-1 and TRBJ2-7, with TRBD1 as a possible D gene (5 bases). Trimming took 0 bases from V and 7 from J, leaving 7 bases between them. There are 11 residues in the CDR3. Germline V CDR1 and CDR2: SQVTM, ANQGSEA. CDR3 protein: CSVEEGREQYF. The CDR3 nucleotides are TGCAGCGTTGAAGAGGGGCGGGAGCAGTACTTC.

This clonotype was recorded at least ten times. The junction shows a germline mismatch at one end, possibly a read error. Written as DNA, the CDR3 is TGTGCCAGCAGCCAAGCAGAGACCCAGTACTTC. This gives the protein CASSQAETQYF. The chain uses TRBV5-1 and TRBJ2-5; D uncertain. From germline, CDR1 is SGHRS and CDR2 YFSETQ. The CDR3 extends over 11 amino acids.

The chain carries TRBV20-1 and TRBJ2-1, with 15 bases lining up with TRBD2. With 0 bases clipped from V and 8 bases from J, the junction kept 5 bases outside the gene matches. This CDR3 is built from 16 residues. Germline CDR1 is DFQATT and CDR2 is SNEGSKA (reference sequence). In DNA form, the CDR3 reads TGCAGTGCTAGAGATCAAGGGACTAGCGGGGGGCATGAGCAGTTCTTC. Translated, it gives CSARDQGTSGGHEQFF.

The chain recombines TRBV7-3 with TRBJ2-6; D is unclear. Trimming pared 4 bases from V and 0 bases from J, leaving 13 bases between. Germline V gives CDR1 SGHTA, CDR2 FQGTGA. This CDR3 contains 17 residues. The CDR3 sequence is CASSSRGRGSGANVLTF. CDR3 bases: TGTGCCAGCAGCTCCCGAGGACGTGGCTCTGGGGCCAACGTCCTGACTTTC. Based on the CDR3 plus reference TRBV7-3 and TRBJ2-6, the full variable domain is GAGVSQTPSNKVTEKGKYVELRCDPISGHTALYWYRQSLGQGPEFLIYFQGTGAADDSGLPNDRFFAVRPEGSVSTLKIQRTERGDSAVYLCASSSRGRGSGANVLTFGAGSRLTVL.

This clonotype was recorded many times. V and J are TRBV4-2 and TRBJ2-5; 10 bases are shared with TRBD2. Trimming removed 3 bases from V and 5 bases from J; junction bases left unmatched: 6. CDR1 LGHNA and CDR2 YNFKEQ come from the germline V gene. This CDR3 has 15 residues. The CDR3 DNA sequence: TGTGCCAGCAGCCAGCTAGCGGGAGTGGTGGAGACCCAGTACTTC. The encoded protein is CASSQLAGVVETQYF.

The rearrangement uses TRBV5-1 and TRBJ2-3; D remains unclear. CDR1 SGHRS and CDR2 YFSETQ come from the germline V gene. The CDR3 runs to 15 residues. V dropped 2 bases and J dropped 2 bases, with 12 bases sitting between them. CDR3 nucleotides: TGCGCCAGCAGCTTTGGGATGGCGGCCACAGATACGCAGTATTTT. Protein sequence: CASSFGMAATDTQYF.

The rearrangement uses TRBV23-1 and TRBJ2-7, with D possibly matching TRBD2 (5 bases). TRBV23-1 is placed among ORFs of uncertain function. The CDR3 is 17 amino acids. V dropped 0 bases and J dropped 3 bases, with 18 bases sitting between them. The CDR3 nucleotides read TGCGCCAGCAGTCAATCGGACTCAGGCGGTCCTTTCTACGAGCAGTACTTC. Its translation is CASSQSDSGGPFYEQYF.

The chain recombines TRBV11-2 with TRBJ2-1, with TRBD2 matching 8 bases. Germline assignment: CDR1 SGHAT and CDR2 FQNNGV. V lost 6 bases and J lost 9; bases outside the gene matches: 4. The CDR3 runs 12 residues. The CDR3: CASRPLAGEQFF. For the CDR3, the DNA is TGTGCCAGCAGACCTCTAGCGGGTGAGCAGTTCTTC.

About this clonotype: A much larger clonotype is one base distant, so this may be a read error. This chain links TRBV24-1 with TRBJ2-2; possibly TRBD1 or TRBD2 for D (5 bases each). Germline-derived CDR1 and CDR2 are KGHDR and SFDVKD. CDR3 length: 12 residues. This CDR3 reads CASSLGPRELFF. CDR3 coding DNA: TGTGCCTCCAGCTTGGGACCGAGGGAGCTGTTTTTT.

This clonotype was detected ten times or more. CDR3 residues: CASSQDQDASDTQYF. The CDR3 DNA sequence: TGCGCCAGCAGCCAAGATCAGGACGCGTCAGATACGCAGTATTTT. J is TRBJ2-3 and V is TRBV4-3, with D hard to call. CDR3 length: 15 amino acids. Trimming took 0 bases from V and 4 from J, leaving 11 bases between them. Germline values: CDR1 LGHNA, CDR2 YSLEER.

This clonotype was recorded many times. The gene calls are TRBV7-2 and TRBJ2-4; 8 bases agree with TRBD1. This CDR3 region has 17 residues. J gave up 0 bases and V 4 bases, and 8 bases lay outside the gene matches. The germline V gene encodes CDR1 SGHTA and CDR2 FQGNSA. The CDR3 reads CASSSRTGGLAKNIQYF. The CDR3, as DNA: TGTGCCAGCAGCTCCAGAACAGGGGGGCTAGCCAAAAACATTCAGTACTTC.

In its sample, this clonotype was seen many times. The genes are TRBV9 and TRBJ1-6, with 7 positions matching TRBD1. Per the germline V gene, CDR1 is SGDLS and CDR2 is YYNGEE. The J segment lost 10 bases and the V segment lost 4 bases, leaving 8 bases of the junction unmatched. The CDR3 sequence is 14 residues long. CDR3 protein: CASSPEGGGSPLHF. The CDR3 nucleotides are TGTGCCAGCAGCCCAGAAGGGGGCGGATCACCCCTCCACTTT.

In its sample, this clonotype was seen a few times. The J gene is TRBJ2-1, the V gene TRBV9, with TRBD2 matching over 7 bases. V lost 0 bases and J lost 9; bases outside the gene matches: 18. This CDR3 spans 18 amino acids. From germline, CDR1 is SGDLS and CDR2 YYNGEE. The DNA for the CDR3 is TGTGCCAGCAGCGTAGCGGCGTTGGCGGGAGACCCTGGGGGTGAGCAGTTCTTC. It codes for CASSVAALAGDPGGEQFF.

The gene calls are TRBV5-1 and TRBJ2-1, with D perhaps TRBD2 (5 bases). The CDR3 spans 15 residues. CDR1 SGHRS and CDR2 YFSETQ come from the germline V gene. V lost 0 bases and J 3 bases, leaving 10 bases between the germline ends. The CDR3 sequence: CASSLAPGNYNEQFF. The CDR3 DNA is TGCGCCAGCAGCTTGGCCCCCGGGAACTACAATGAGCAGTTCTTC.

The gene calls are TRBV6-1 and TRBJ2-5, with a weak D call TRBD2 (5 bases). The germline CDR1 and CDR2 sequences are MNHNS and SASEGT. The CDR3 length is 14 residues. V was trimmed by 7 bases and J by 2 bases, leaving 14 bases between them. CDR3 bases: TGTGCCAGCACCCATTCGGGATTTCAAGAGACCCAGTACTTC. Translating it yields CASTHSGFQETQYF.

Ten or more counts support this clonotype. V usage is TRBV7-3 and J usage is TRBJ2-3, with 9 bases aligning to TRBD1. CDR1 is SGHTA and CDR2 is FQGTGA in the germline V gene. V lost 6 bases and J lost 4; bases outside the gene matches: 5. There are 14 residues in the CDR3. CDR3 DNA sequence: TGTGCCAGCAGTCGCACAGGGGGCCCAGATACGCAGTATTTT. It is translated as CASSRTGGPDTQYF.

At least ten counts were recorded for this clonotype. The chain joins TRBV25-1 to TRBJ2-5; 8 nucleotides align to TRBD2. J was trimmed by 0 bases and V by 5 bases; bases with no gene match: 5. CDR3 size: 15 residues. CDR1 is MGHDK, CDR2 SYGVNS, per germline. The CDR3 is CASSRREGNQETQYF. In DNA, the CDR3 is TGTGCCAGCAGTCGCCGGGAGGGGAACCAAGAGACCCAGTACTTC.

The chain employs TRBV29-1 and TRBJ2-5, with 11 positions matching TRBD2. The CDR3 covers 14 residues. Looked up from germline, CDR1 is SQVTM and CDR2 is ANQGSEA. V trimming: 7 bases; J trimming: 2 bases; junction bases outside the gene matches: 6. This CDR3 reads CSAGTSGGQETQYF. CDR3 in DNA: TGCAGCGCAGGGACTAGCGGAGGGCAAGAGACCCAGTACTTC.

This clonotype was recorded at least ten times. The chain uses TRBV29-1 and TRBJ2-1, with D tentatively TRBD1 or TRBD2 (5 bases each). The CDR3 length is 13 residues. The V end was cut by 7 bases, the J end by 5 bases, with 15 bases between. Per germline, CDR1 SQVTM and CDR2 ANQGSEA. This chain's CDR3 is CSGRTRTHNEQFF. As DNA, the CDR3 is TGCAGCGGCCGGACAAGGACTCACAATGAGCAGTTCTTC.